These T cell receptor beta chains were read from a single sample in a study of OX40 agonist ivuxolimab in advanced cancers. Profiled with immunoSEQ multiplex PCR; TCRdb holds only in-frame clones, not every one. The sample has 40,000 to 50,000 clones; approximately 88% are singletons. Specimen: CD4+ or CD8+ T cells sorted from blood, collected in a trial of the OX40 agonist ivuxolimab. The origin of the receptors is an adult with an advanced solid tumor such as melanoma, head and neck, liver or kidney cancer. CDR3s leave out the opening cysteine and the closing phenylalanine or tryptophan.

j_call	v_call	cdr3_aa
TRBJ1-2	TRBV7-8	ASSILQGGFGYT
TRBJ1-2	TRBV6-5	ASRQMGQVGYGYT
TRBJ1-1	TRBV11-2	ASSLNRGMNTEAF
TRBJ1-2	TRBV6-6	ASTPELNYGYT
TRBJ1-2	TRBV6-5	ASSYGGRGYGYT
TRBJ2-5	TRBV30	AWNRDYQETQY
TRBJ2-5	TRBV7-7	ASSRSFGIQETQY
TRBJ2-1	TRBV6-1	ASRTSGGLNEQF
TRBJ1-1	TRBV7-9	ASSPSPSNTEAF
TRBJ2-1	TRBV7-7	ASSLQSGLYNEQF
TRBJ2-3	TRBV2	ASSAQGSDTQY
TRBJ2-3	TRBV11-2	ASSLRPPLDTQY
TRBJ2-3	TRBV5-1	ASSFTGPSTDTQY
TRBJ2-2	TRBV4-2	ASSQVRGTGELF
TRBJ2-1	TRBV29-1	SVELAGYNEQF
TRBJ2-7	TRBV5-6	ASRPDRVQNEQY
TRBJ1-1	TRBV4-2	ASSWEITEAF
TRBJ1-2	TRBV6-1	ASSARDRGYGYT
TRBJ2-5	TRBV29-1	SVFWSEETQY
TRBJ1-3	TRBV5-4	ASSLFSGNTIY
TRBJ1-3	TRBV7-2	ASSLGATARNTIY
TRBJ1-6	TRBV5-4	ASSLRGRVNSPLH
TRBJ2-3	TRBV30	AWSPGLAGLSTDTQY
TRBJ1-1	TRBV6-5	ASSYSRRGNTEAF
TRBJ1-2	TRBV6-6	ASSYAGQENYGYT
TRBJ1-3	TRBV18	ASSPPYSRNTIY